This T cell receptor (beta chain) emerged from a study of blood T cell repertoires in COVID-19. Study-level background: The United States, Italy and Spain supplied acute and convalescent COVID-19 samples. Nucleic acid was either cDNA or gDNA, and it came from T cells, B-cell-depleted T cells, or PBMCs.

Cohort allocation depended upon clinical history that participants reported. V lost 8 bases and J lost 2, with 9 bases in between. The CDR3 length is 12 residues. Germline CDR1 is SGHAT and CDR2 is FQNNGV. Per the original data handling: Nucleated cell counts were estimated from reference gene primer amplification. The repertoire was sequenced with immunoSEQ multiplex PCR; TCRdb's copy has only in-frame clones and lacks some. The D gene and trimming were derived from the DNA, and the V and J assignments and clone size from that table. This table has 360,000 or so clones, roughly 90% appearing once. V usage is TRBV11-2 and J usage is TRBJ1-1; D call uncertain. The receptor's source is a woman aged 25 to 45 who had been exposed to COVID-19. Sequences were obtained from PBMCs or T cells enriched from blood (not recorded which). CDR3 nucleotides: TGTGCCAGCGCTTCGGTAAACACTGAAGCTTTCTTT. This codes for CASASVNTEAFF.